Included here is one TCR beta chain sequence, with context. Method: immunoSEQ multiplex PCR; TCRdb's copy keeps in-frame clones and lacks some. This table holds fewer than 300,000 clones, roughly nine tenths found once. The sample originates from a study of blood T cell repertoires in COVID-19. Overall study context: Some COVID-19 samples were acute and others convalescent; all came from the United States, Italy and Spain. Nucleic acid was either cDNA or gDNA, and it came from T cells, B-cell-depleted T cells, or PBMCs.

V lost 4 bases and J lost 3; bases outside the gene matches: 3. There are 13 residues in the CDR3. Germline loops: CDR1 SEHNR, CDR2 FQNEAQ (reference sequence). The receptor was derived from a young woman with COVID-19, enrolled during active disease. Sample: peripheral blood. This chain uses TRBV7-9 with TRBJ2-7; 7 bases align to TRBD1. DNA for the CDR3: TGTGCCAGCAGCTCATGGGACAGCTACGAGCAGTACTTC. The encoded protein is CASSSWDSYEQYF.